This record concerns one T cell receptor (beta chain) sequence. The CDR3 runs to 14 residues. V dropped 4 bases and J dropped 4 bases, with 11 bases sitting between them. Per germline, CDR1 MNHEY and CDR2 SMNVEV (reference sequence). The data originate from a study of blood T cell repertoires in COVID-19. Study-level information: The origin of the acute and convalescent COVID-19 samples was the United States, Italy and Spain. T cells, B-cell-depleted T cells, or PBMCs provided the cDNA or gDNA that served as material.

Authors' analysis steps: Reference gene primer amplification yielded estimated nucleated cell counts. Profiled with immunoSEQ multiplex PCR; TCRdb holds only in-frame clones, not every one. That table is the source of V, J and clone size, and D and trimming were worked out from the DNA. The data hold 150,000 or so clones, with about 81% observed a single time. The sample was peripheral blood. The receptor was derived from a human donor in a cohort sampled during active COVID-19. This chain joins TRBV27 and TRBJ2-1; maybe TRBD2 (5 bases). CDR3 bases: TGTGCCAGCAGTTCGGGAAGCGGATACAATGAGCAGTTCTTC. Amino acid sequence: CASSSGSGYNEQFF.